The 2 T cell receptor beta chains below were found in one sample sequenced in a study of post-analysis software for immune sequencing data. These TCRs are of unknown antigen specificity. Libraries were made from TCR beta cDNA, and they carried unique molecular identifiers. TCRdb re-called the PCR reads with MiXCR, one entry per CDR3 protein. The data contain about 180,000 distinct CDR3 sequences, roughly 31% of them seen just once; the ten biggest clones take up about 1.6%. Overall study findings and caveats: TRBV5-6, TRBV5-1 and TRBV20-1 belonged to a set of roughly 5 TRBV segments that were more frequent in patients than controls.

Sequences were obtained from blood. These receptors were taken from a girl between 10 and 17 years old with multiple sclerosis.

This clonotype was detected ten times or more. This chain joins TRBV4-1 and TRBJ2-7, with D possibly being TRBD1 (6 bases). The germline V gene encodes CDR1 MGHRA and CDR2 YSYEKL. The CDR3 loop spans 15 amino acids. The germline V and J ends were trimmed by 0 bases and 6 bases, with 15 bases remaining between them. The CDR3 sequence is CASSQDRAGDGEQYF. The CDR3 DNA reads TGCGCCAGCAGCCAAGATCGGGCAGGGGACGGCGAGCAGTACTTC.

V and J are TRBV4-1 and TRBJ2-1, with D maybe TRBD2 (6 bases). In germline, CDR1 is MGHRA, CDR2 YSYEKL. This CDR3 is 16 amino acids long. Trimming removed 0 bases from V and 6 bases from J, with 15 bases in between. CDR3 bases: TGCGCCAGCAGCCAAGAGACGAGACTAGATCCCAATGAGCAGTTCTTC. It specifies CASSQETRLDPNEQFF.